The source of this T cell receptor (beta chain) is a study of cytomegalovirus exposure and HLA in healthy donors. The CDR3 has 13 residues. Looked up from germline, CDR1 is SSHAT and CDR2 is FNYEAQ (reference sequence). Of note for this clone: One end of the junction does not line up with germline, which may come from a read error.

The PCR had 60 Vbeta and 13 Jbeta primers. The repertoire was sequenced with immunoSEQ multiplex PCR; TCRdb's copy has only in-frame clones and lacks some. The data contain around 110,000 clones, approximately 70% of them singletons. V and J are TRBV7-7 and TRBJ2-7, with 7 positions matching TRBD2. The TCR originated in a man aged 30 to 39 in good health and CMV-seropositive. The specimen sequenced was PBMCs. CDR3 nucleotide sequence: TGTGCTAGCAGCTTCGACAAGGGAGGGGAGCAGTACTTC. Translating it yields CASSFDKGGEQYF. Filled out from reference TRBV7-7 and TRBJ2-7, the complete variable domain reads GAGVSQSPRYKVTKRGQDVTLRCDPISSHATLYWYQQALGQGPEFLTYFNYEAQPDKSGLPSDRFSAERPEGSISTLTIQRTEQRDSAMYRCASSFDKGGEQYFGPGTRLTVT.